Below are 28 T cell receptor beta chains sequenced from a single sample in a study of OX40 agonist ivuxolimab in advanced cancers. Library construction relied on the immunoSEQ multiplex PCR assay. The table was pulled from immuneACCESS by TCRdb, which kept in-frame rearrangements only. Such tables lose some clones; where checked, under half of the loss comes from unresolved V genes, and the rest has no known cause. This sample holds under 25,000 clones; 70% to 80% were observed only once. The ten largest clonotypes hold approximately 36% of the sample. The sequencing here drew on CD4+ or CD8+ T cells sorted from blood, taken in a trial of the OX40 agonist ivuxolimab. All receptors derive from an adult with an advanced solid tumor such as melanoma, head and neck, liver or kidney cancer.

CDR3 DNA sequence: TGTGCTAGTGACCCCCTCCCGCCTGAGCAGTTCTTC. Translation gives CASDPLPPEQFF. The chain links TRBV12-5 to TRBJ2-1; D is unresolved. Germline CDR1 LGHNT, CDR2 FRNRAP. The CDR3 is made up of 12 amino acids. The V and J ends lost 7 bases and 9 bases respectively, with 13 bases between them.

The genes are TRBV29-1 and TRBJ1-1; TRBD1 is a possible D gene (5 bases). V was shortened by 4 bases and J by 5 bases, with 14 bases between the two germline ends. The CDR3 has 13 amino acids. Germline V lookup: CDR1 SQVTM, CDR2 ANQGSEA. The CDR3 DNA reads as TGCAGCGTTGGGGCCGGGGCTCTAACTGAAGCTTTCTTT. It yields the protein CSVGAGALTEAFF.

V usage is TRBV27 and J usage is TRBJ1-4; possibly TRBD1 for D (5 bases). Germline V CDR1 and CDR2: MNHEY, SMNVEV (reference sequence). V was clipped by 4 bases and J by 8 bases, with 11 bases between them. The CDR3 spans 13 residues. The CDR3 region has the DNA TGTGCCAGCAGTTCCGGGACCTTCGAAAAACTGTTTTTT. It specifies CASSSGTFEKLFF.

This rearrangement joins TRBV5-4 to TRBJ1-2; 7 bases match TRBD1. There are 14 residues in the CDR3. Trimming removed 3 bases from V and 8 bases from J; junction bases left unmatched: 10. Germline lookup yields CDR1 SGHNT and CDR2 YYREEE (reference sequence). CDR3 coding DNA: TGTGCCAGCAGCTCGACAGGGTGGCTCGAGGGCTACACCTTC. Amino acids: CASSSTGWLEGYTF.

The rearrangement uses TRBV27 and TRBJ2-7; tentatively, D is TRBD2 (5 bases). The CDR3 length is 12 residues. CDR1 is MNHEY, CDR2 SMNVEV, per germline (reference sequence). Trimming removed 6 bases at V and 10 bases at J, with 16 bases between. The CDR3 sequence is CASSPTGRNQYF. CDR3 bases: TGTGCCAGCAGCCCTACGGGGAGAAACCAGTACTTC.

The CDR3 DNA sequence: TGTGCCAGCAGTTTCGGCAGGGGAAGGACTGAAGCTTTCTTT. Translation gives CASSFGRGRTEAFF. The J gene is TRBJ1-1, the V gene TRBV27, with a possible D match to TRBD1 (6 bases). The CDR3 is 14 amino acids. V lost 3 bases and J lost 5, with 13 bases in between. Germline lookup yields CDR1 MNHEY and CDR2 SMNVEV (reference sequence).

The chain combines TRBV29-1 with TRBJ1-1; tentative D call: TRBD1 (5 bases). The ends were cut back, 4 bases at V and 3 bases at J, with 12 bases in the middle. Looked up from germline, CDR1 is SQVTM and CDR2 is ANQGSEA. The CDR3 extends over 13 amino acids. The CDR3: CSVGRGADTEAFF. For the CDR3, the DNA is TGCAGCGTTGGTAGGGGCGCGGACACTGAAGCTTTCTTT.

The gene calls are TRBV4-2 and TRBJ1-5; no reliable D call. This CDR3 contains 12 residues. The V end lost 4 bases, the J end lost 2 bases, and 3 bases lay between the germline ends. Per the germline V gene, CDR1 is LGHNA and CDR2 is YNFKEQ. The CDR3 nucleotides read TGTGCCAGCAGCCGTGGCAATCAGCCCCAGCATTTT. It translates to CASSRGNQPQHF.

J is TRBJ2-1 and V is TRBV5-6; D remains unclear. The CDR3 runs to 12 residues. Trimming took 4 bases from V and 4 from J, leaving 6 bases between them. The germline V gene encodes CDR1 SGHDT and CDR2 YYEEEE. CDR3 DNA sequence: TGTGCCAGCAGCCGCTATTACAATGAGCAGTTCTTC. Protein: CASSRYYNEQFF.

The gene calls are TRBV27 and TRBJ2-3; D is perhaps TRBD1 or TRBD2 (5 bases each). The CDR3 covers 12 residues. Germline V gives CDR1 MNHEY, CDR2 SMNVEV (reference sequence). V lost 6 bases and J 7 bases, leaving 11 bases between the germline ends. The CDR3 protein is CASRITGHTQYF. The CDR3 nucleotides read TGTGCCAGCAGGATAACGGGGCATACGCAGTATTTT.

A single count supports this clone. This CDR3 is also generated by other DNA sequences in the sample. The chain is built from TRBV7-9 and TRBJ2-7; D is ambiguous. The CDR3 extends over 12 amino acids. The ends were cut back, 1 base at V and 0 bases at J, with 1 base in the middle. Germline assignment: CDR1 SEHNR and CDR2 FQNEAQ (reference sequence). CDR3 sequence reads: CASSLGSYEQYF. The CDR3 bases are TGTGCCAGCAGCTTAGGCTCCTACGAGCAGTACTTC.

This sequence joins TRBV7-9 and TRBJ2-2; D is unresolved. CDR3 size: 14 residues. V was cut by 1 base and J by 3 bases, with 6 bases left in between. CDR1 is SEHNR and CDR2 is FQNEAQ in the germline V gene (reference sequence). In DNA form, the CDR3 reads TGTGCCAGCAGCTTAGGGCACGACACCGGGGAGCTGTTTTTT. Its translation is CASSLGHDTGELFF.

In DNA, the CDR3 is TGTGCCCTTAATCGGGGAAGTGAGCAGTTCTTC. This encodes CALNRGSEQFF. The V call is TRBV7-2, the J call TRBJ2-1; possible D gene TRBD2, 5 bases. The CDR3 totals 11 residues. V gave up 11 bases and J gave up 9 bases, with 14 bases separating them. CDR1 and CDR2 (germline): SGHTA, FQGNSA.

V usage is TRBV5-5 and J usage is TRBJ2-3; 7 positions match TRBD1. The germline gives CDR1 SGHKS, CDR2 YYEKEE (reference sequence). After removal of 0 bases from V and 4 bases from J, the junction contained 2 bases not matched to a gene. This CDR3 is built from 14 residues. The CDR3 DNA reads TGTGCCAGCAGCTTGGGTCAGGGGGCAGATACGCAGTATTTT. It yields the protein CASSLGQGADTQYF.

Sample share makes this clone medium-sized. The chain is built from TRBV7-2 and TRBJ1-2; a possible D gene is TRBD1 (5 bases). CDR1 is SGHTA, CDR2 FQGNSA, per germline. The CDR3 consists of 16 residues. V lost 1 base and J 5 bases, leaving 17 bases between the germline ends. The CDR3 DNA reads TGTGCCAGCAGCTTAGACAAGGCCGGGACCGCTTATGGCTACACCTTC. This sequence encodes CASSLDKAGTAYGYTF.

V gene TRBV29-1 combines with J gene TRBJ1-6; 8 bases align to TRBD1. Germline values: CDR1 SQVTM, CDR2 ANQGSEA. Germline trimming cut 3 bases from V and 6 bases from J; bases unmatched to any gene: 4. The CDR3 totals 14 residues. CDR3 DNA sequence: TGCAGCGTTGACGGCGGACAGGGTAATTCACCCCTCCACTTT. Translation: CSVDGGQGNSPLHF.

This chain links TRBV27 with TRBJ1-4; TRBD1 matches 10 bases. The germline CDR1 and CDR2 sequences are MNHEY and SMNVEV (reference sequence). After removal of 1 base from V and 8 bases from J, the junction contained 16 bases not matched to a gene. This CDR3 is built from 19 residues. This CDR3 reads CASSLWTGGRTRGEEKLFF. In DNA, the CDR3 is TGTGCCAGCAGTTTATGGACAGGGGGGAGGACGAGAGGTGAAGAAAAACTGTTTTTT.

J is TRBJ2-7 and V is TRBV14; D may match TRBD1 or TRBD2 (5 bases each). The CDR3 consists of 14 residues. The V and J ends lost 1 base and 0 bases respectively, with 7 bases between them. The germline CDR1 and CDR2 sequences are SGHDN and FVKESK. CDR3 in DNA: TGTGCCAGCAGCCAAGGGGGGAGCTCCTACGAGCAGTACTTC. Its protein is CASSQGGSSYEQYF.

CDR3 bases: TGTGCCATGGGAGAGACAGCTTCCTACAATGAGCAGTTCTTC. As protein: CAMGETASYNEQFF. The gene calls are TRBV10-3 and TRBJ2-1; perhaps D is TRBD1 or TRBD2 (5 bases each). CDR3 length equals 14 residues. V lost 9 bases and J lost 1, with 13 bases in between. Germline CDR1 reads ENHRY; CDR2 reads SYGVKD.

This clone was counted once. The chain has TRBV27 and TRBJ1-1; D remains unclear. V lost 2 bases and J 0 bases, leaving 7 bases between the germline ends. The CDR3 is 14 amino acids. Per germline, CDR1 MNHEY and CDR2 SMNVEV (reference sequence). CDR3: CASSLNGVNTEAFF. In DNA form, the CDR3 reads TGTGCCAGCAGTTTAAATGGGGTGAACACTGAAGCTTTCTTT.

This chain joins TRBV5-1 and TRBJ1-1, with D unresolved. CDR1 and CDR2 (germline): SGHRS, YFSETQ. The CDR3 length is 13 residues. With 3 bases removed from V and 4 bases from J, the gap between germline ends came to 10 bases. The CDR3 DNA is TGCGCCAGCAGCTATTCCCGTCCCACTGAAGCTTTCTTT. Translation: CASSYSRPTEAFF.

The genes are TRBV2 and TRBJ1-2; unclear D gene. The CDR3 runs to 12 residues. CDR1 and CDR2 from the germline V gene are SNHLY and FYNNEI. Trimming removed 8 bases at V and 0 bases at J, with 7 bases between. The DNA for the CDR3 is TGTGCCAGCGATGGCGCTAACTATGGCTACACCTTC. Protein product: CASDGANYGYTF.

The gene calls are TRBV7-2 and TRBJ1-1, with a possible D match to TRBD1 (5 bases). Germline lookup yields CDR1 SGHTA and CDR2 FQGNSA. There are 13 residues in the CDR3. V was cut by 7 bases and J by 5 bases, with 14 bases left in between. CDR3 residues: CASTPQGVTEAFF. The CDR3 nucleotides read TGTGCCAGCACCCCCCAGGGAGTTACTGAAGCTTTCTTT.

The V and J genes are TRBV2 and TRBJ1-2; 7 nucleotides align to TRBD1. The CDR3 sequence is 13 residues long. Germline assignment: CDR1 SNHLY and CDR2 FYNNEI. V was pared by 7 bases and J by 8 bases, with 10 bases of the junction left unmatched. The chain's CDR3 is CASIDRDRRGYTF. As DNA, the CDR3 is TGTGCCAGCATCGACCGGGACAGACGCGGCTACACCTTC.

The genes are TRBV9 and TRBJ2-1; D is ambiguous. The CDR3 sequence is 13 residues long. V lost 4 bases and J lost 6, with 11 bases in between. Germline V lookup: CDR1 SGDLS, CDR2 YYNGEE. In nucleotides, the CDR3 is TGTGCCAGCAGCCAAGCAGTAGGCAATGAGCAGTTCTTC. The encoded protein is CASSQAVGNEQFF.

V usage is TRBV5-1 and J usage is TRBJ1-1, with D uncertain. The CDR3 covers 12 residues. Germline V CDR1 and CDR2: SGHRS, YFSETQ. The V and J ends lost 0 bases and 8 bases respectively, with 8 bases between them. The CDR3 nucleotides are TGCGCCAGCAGCTTGGATGGCAGAGAAGCTTTCTTT. Its protein product is CASSLDGREAFF. Together with reference TRBV5-1 and TRBJ1-1, the CDR3 gives the full variable domain: KAGVTQTPRYLIKTRGQQVTLSCSPISGHRSVSWYQQTPGQGLQFLFEYFSETQRNKGNFPGRFSGRQFSNSRSEMNVSTLELGDSALYLCASSLDGREAFFGQGTRLTVV.

Only a few counts were recorded for this clone. The genes are TRBV4-1 and TRBJ1-5; D remains ambiguous. The CDR3 extends over 13 amino acids. Looked up from germline, CDR1 is MGHRA and CDR2 is YSYEKL. V was pared by 3 bases and J by 4 bases, with 7 bases between. In DNA, the CDR3 is TGCGCCAGCAGCCAGGGAGGGAATCAGCCCCAGCATTTT. This translates into CASSQGGNQPQHF.

In this sample, this clone turned up a few times. The chain uses TRBV16 and TRBJ1-1; D is undetermined. Trimming shortened V by 1 base and J by 0 bases, and 6 bases separated the two germline ends. CDR3 length: 14 residues. Germline CDR1 and CDR2: KGHSY and FQNENV. Written as DNA, the CDR3 is TGTGCCAGCAGCCAATTACTCCTGAACACTGAAGCTTTCTTT. Protein: CASSQLLLNTEAFF.